This T cell receptor beta chain was sequenced in a study of T-cell reconstitution after alpha-beta-depleted transplantation in children. The library targeted TCRbeta and was prepared with unique molecular identifiers. TCRdb re-derived calls from the PCR reads in MiXCR, one entry per CDR3 protein. The table has about 640,000 distinct CDR3 sequences, around 13% seen once. The CDR3 is made up of 15 amino acids. Germline-derived CDR1 and CDR2 are MNHEY and SMNVEV (reference sequence). Trimming left V 4 bases short and J 2 bases short, with 13 bases between. Here the sequenced sample was PBMCs, mostly from graft donor cells, taken 360 days after TCRalphabeta/CD19-depleted stem cell transplant. The V and J genes are TRBV27 and TRBJ2-3, with D unresolved. This TCR derives from a male patient under 18 who had a stem cell transplant for acute myeloid leukemia, so the T cells may come from the graft donor. This CDR3 is CASSYLRLLTDTQYF. DNA of the CDR3: TGTGCCAGCAGTTATTTGAGACTCCTCACAGATACGCAGTATTTT.